The 23 T cell receptor beta chains presented below share a single source sample, sequenced in a study of CD8 T cells in Susac syndrome. It was with random hexamers that 0.5 to 1 ug RNA was reverse transcribed. TCRdb itself ran the immunoSEQ multiplex PCR reads through MiXCR, one entry per CDR3 protein. The profile covers some 300,000 distinct CDR3 sequences, with 65% to 90% appearing a single time and around 0.2% taken by the ten largest. The sample was CD8+ T cells from PBMCs. All receptors come from a human donor with multiple sclerosis.

The rearrangement uses TRBV27 and TRBJ1-2; no clear D. Per germline, CDR1 MNHEY and CDR2 SMNVEV (reference sequence). The V and J ends lost 2 bases and 0 bases respectively, with 10 bases between them. The CDR3 runs 15 residues. DNA of the CDR3: TGTGCCAGCAGTTTAGTCTCCCCAGCTAACTATGGCTACACCTTC. Its translation: CASSLVSPANYGYTF.

The rearrangement joins TRBV28 to TRBJ1-5; no clear D. The CDR3 has 14 amino acids. The V gene's germline CDR1 is MDHEN and CDR2 SYDVKM. The V end was cut by 6 bases, the J end by 0 bases, with 9 bases between. CDR3 protein: CASRRTYSNQPQHF. CDR3 DNA: TGTGCCAGCAGACGGACGTATAGCAATCAGCCCCAGCATTTT.

The V and J genes are TRBV6-5 and TRBJ1-2; no clear D. V lost 2 bases to trimming and J lost 0 bases, with 10 bases between them. Germline V CDR1 and CDR2: MNHEY, SVGAGI. The CDR3 is made up of 15 amino acids. The CDR3 sequence: CASSYMDGANYGYTF. CDR3 bases: TGTGCCAGCAGTTACATGGACGGAGCTAACTATGGCTACACCTTC.

The chain is built from TRBV27 and TRBJ2-5; 15 bases line up with TRBD2. The V segment lost 6 bases and the J segment 5 bases; nucleotides outside the gene matches: 7. Germline V gene lookup returns CDR1 MNHEY and CDR2 SMNVEV (reference sequence). The CDR3 is 16 residues long. The CDR3 sequence: CASSHGTSGRRETQYF. The CDR3, as DNA: TGTGCCAGCAGCCATGGGACTAGCGGGAGGAGGGAGACCCAGTACTTC.

The J gene is TRBJ2-7, the V gene TRBV27; D tentatively reads TRBD1 or TRBD2 (5 bases each). CDR3 length: 14 amino acids. Trimming removed 5 bases from V and 3 bases from J, with 14 bases in between. The germline CDR1 and CDR2 sequences are MNHEY and SMNVEV (reference sequence). CDR3 sequence: CASSPEGLGYEQYF. CDR3 bases: TGTGCCAGCAGTCCCGAGGGGCTAGGCTACGAGCAGTACTTC.

This chain joins TRBV7-9 and TRBJ1-2, with D hard to call. Germline V gives CDR1 SEHNR, CDR2 FQNEAQ (reference sequence). Trimming stripped 1 base from V and 2 bases from J, with 11 bases between. This CDR3 comprises 15 residues. The CDR3 protein is CASSLGPTINYGYTF. The CDR3 DNA sequence: TGTGCCAGCAGCTTAGGGCCCACCATAAACTATGGCTACACCTTC.

A single count supports this clonotype. The rearrangement links TRBV4-2 to TRBJ1-5; 7 bases match TRBD1. The CDR3 has 18 amino acids. Germline values: CDR1 LGHNA, CDR2 YNFKEQ. V was clipped by 1 base and J by 5 bases; unmatched bases: 14. CDR3: CASSQGHMSTGVDQPQHF. Here the CDR3 DNA reads TGTGCCAGCAGCCAAGGTCACATGAGCACAGGGGTCGATCAGCCCCAGCATTTT.

The chain is built from TRBV28 and TRBJ2-7, with a tentative D call TRBD1 (6 bases). The CDR3 length is 12 residues. Trimming removed 5 bases at V and 6 bases at J, with 11 bases between. Germline V CDR1 and CDR2: MDHEN, SYDVKM. The CDR3 DNA follows: TGTGCCAGCAGTACTGACAGGCTCGAGCAGTACTTC. Translation: CASSTDRLEQYF.

V is TRBV28 and J is TRBJ1-5; possibly TRBD1 for D (5 bases). Per the germline V gene, CDR1 is MDHEN and CDR2 is SYDVKM. Trimming removed 4 bases from V and 7 bases from J, with 20 bases in between. This CDR3 is built from 16 residues. The CDR3 DNA reads TGTGCCAGCAGTTCAGCGTTCGGGACCCCTTCGCAGCCCCAGCATTTT. Its translation: CASSSAFGTPSQPQHF.

V usage is TRBV27 and J usage is TRBJ2-7; D gene uncertain. This CDR3 is 14 amino acids long. In germline, CDR1 is MNHEY, CDR2 SMNVEV (reference sequence). V lost 2 bases and J 6 bases, leaving 14 bases between the germline ends. Here the CDR3 reads CASSLKSETVEQYF. The DNA of the CDR3 is TGTGCCAGCAGTTTAAAGTCAGAGACGGTCGAGCAGTACTTC.

The chain couples TRBV29-1 to TRBJ2-1; D unclear. CDR3 length equals 11 residues. The ends were cut back, 0 bases at V and 7 bases at J, with 4 bases in the middle. The V gene's germline CDR1 is SQVTM and CDR2 ANQGSEA. In DNA form, the CDR3 reads TGCAGCGTTGAAGAGGTGAATGAGCAGTTCTTC. Amino acids: CSVEEVNEQFF.

The V gene is TRBV12-3 or TRBV12-4, the J gene TRBJ2-7; D is uncertain. CDR3 size: 13 residues. The V and J ends lost 3 bases and 5 bases respectively, with 11 bases between them. The CDR3 spells CASSFGPPDEQYF. CDR3 nucleotides: TGTGCCAGCAGTTTCGGACCGCCCGACGAGCAGTACTTC.

This sequence joins TRBV3-1 and TRBJ2-2; D possibly matches TRBD1 or TRBD2 (6 bases each). The V gene's germline CDR1 is LGHDT and CDR2 YNNKEL (reference sequence). This CDR3 has 17 residues. Trimming left V 5 bases short and J 1 base short, with 17 bases between. CDR3 sequence (DNA): TGTGCCAGCAGCGGGGGGAGGACAGCCCTGAACACCGGGGAGCTGTTTTTT. Protein sequence: CASSGGRTALNTGELFF. The full variable domain, rest sourced from reference TRBV3-1 and TRBJ2-2, is DTAVSQTPKYLVTQMGNDKSIKCEQNLGHDTMYWYKQDSKKFLKIMFSYNNKELIINETVPNRFSPKSPDKAHLNLHINSLELGDSAVYFCASSGGRTALNTGELFFGEGSRLTVL.

This chain joins TRBV15 and TRBJ2-4, with TRBD1 matching over 8 bases. Germline-derived CDR1 and CDR2 are LNHNV and YYDKDF (reference sequence). The V and J ends lost 5 bases and 6 bases, in that order; junction bases with no gene match: 9. The CDR3 contains 15 residues. The DNA of the CDR3 is TGTGCCACCAGCTACCGGACAGGACAGGGAAACATTCAGTACTTC. Translating it yields CATSYRTGQGNIQYF.

The rearrangement joins TRBV19 to TRBJ2-1; D unclear. V dropped 4 bases and J dropped 3 bases, with 4 bases sitting between them. CDR3 length: 12 residues. From germline, CDR1 is LNHDA and CDR2 SQIVND (reference sequence). The CDR3 reads CASSNFYNEQFF. The CDR3 coding sequence is TGTGCCAGTAGTAACTTCTACAATGAGCAGTTCTTC. The variable domain in full, completed from reference TRBV19 and TRBJ2-1, reads DGGITQSPKYLFRKEGQNVTLSCEQNLNHDAMYWYRQDPGQGLRLIYYSQIVNDFQKGDIAEGYSVSREKKESFPLTVTSAQKNPTAFYLCASSNFYNEQFFGPGTRLTVL.

The CDR3 loop reads CASSPGDRGEYEQYF. For the CDR3, the DNA is TGTGCCAGCAGCCCGGGGGACAGGGGAGAGTACGAGCAGTACTTC. This rearrangement joins TRBV5-5 to TRBJ2-7; 10 nucleotides align to TRBD1. Trimming removed 4 bases from V and 4 bases from J; junction bases left unmatched: 8. This CDR3 has 15 residues. The V gene's germline CDR1 is SGHKS and CDR2 YYEKEE (reference sequence). Variable domain in full (rest from reference TRBV5-5 and TRBJ2-7): DAGVTQSPTHLIKTRGQQVTLRCSPISGHKSVSWYQQVLGQGPQFIFQYYEKEERGRGNFPDRFSARQFPNYSSELNVNALLLGDSALYLCASSPGDRGEYEQYFGPGTRLTVT.

The chain employs TRBV5-4 and TRBJ1-2; no definite D call. Germline CDR1 SGHNT, CDR2 YYREEE (reference sequence). The CDR3 is made up of 14 amino acids. The V end lost 7 bases, the J end lost 5 bases, and 18 bases lay between the germline ends. As DNA, the CDR3 is TGTGCCAGCCCTGGGAAGGAGGATCCGTATGGCTACACCTTC. It is translated as CASPGKEDPYGYTF.

J is TRBJ2-5 and V is TRBV3-1; 11 bases map to TRBD2. The CDR3 contains 17 residues. Germline-derived CDR1 and CDR2 are LGHDT and YNNKEL (reference sequence). Unmatched junction bases numbered 11, after V lost 3 bases and J lost 5 bases. The CDR3 spells CASSHSPGTSGEETQYF. The CDR3 DNA is TGTGCCAGCAGCCATTCCCCCGGGACTAGCGGAGAGGAGACCCAGTACTTC.

The chain has TRBV7-9 and TRBJ2-3; D is perhaps TRBD1 (6 bases). Looked up from germline, CDR1 is SEHNR and CDR2 is FQNEAQ (reference sequence). Trimming removed 5 bases at V and 3 bases at J, with 15 bases between. This CDR3 has 15 residues. CDR3 nucleotide sequence: TGTGCCAGCAGCCCAACCGGGACACCTACAGATACGCAGTATTTT. Its translation: CASSPTGTPTDTQYF.

The V and J genes are TRBV9 and TRBJ1-2, with D hard to call. There are 13 residues in the CDR3. Germline CDR1 and CDR2: SGDLS and YYNGEE. The ends were cut back, 0 bases at V and 3 bases at J, with 6 bases in the middle. The CDR3 DNA reads as TGTGCCAGCAGCGTAGAGACGGACTATGGCTACACCTTC. This codes for CASSVETDYGYTF.

The chain has TRBV4-3 and TRBJ2-6; D uncertain. CDR1 is LGHNA and CDR2 is YSLEER in the germline V gene. The CDR3 extends over 15 amino acids. The germline V and J ends were trimmed by 3 bases and 1 base, with 7 bases remaining between them. The CDR3 sequence: CASSQGWSGANVLTF. The CDR3 DNA reads TGCGCCAGCAGCCAGGGGTGGTCTGGGGCCAACGTCCTGACTTTC.

This chain uses TRBV12-5 with TRBJ1-2; D gene ambiguous. Deletions cut 4 bases from V and 4 bases from J, with 10 bases between. The CDR3 length is 13 residues. The germline gives CDR1 LGHNT, CDR2 FRNRAP. In nucleotides, the CDR3 is TGTGCTAGTGGTTCGGGCGGCTCCTATGGCTACACCTTC. Protein product: CASGSGGSYGYTF. The whole variable domain, remainder taken from reference TRBV12-5 and TRBJ1-2, is DARVTQTPRHKVTEMGQEVTMRCQPILGHNTVFWYRQTMMQGLELLAYFRNRAPLDDSGMPKDRFSAEMPDATLATLKIQPSEPRDSAVYFCASGSGGSYGYTFGSGTRLTVV.

The chain recombines TRBV27 with TRBJ1-3, with D uncertain. The V gene lost 2 bases and the J gene lost 0 bases, with 5 bases spanning the gap. Looked up from germline, CDR1 is MNHEY and CDR2 is SMNVEV (reference sequence). This CDR3 comprises 14 residues. CDR3 coding DNA: TGTGCCAGCAGTTTACACAGCTCTGGAAACACCATATATTTT. Translating gives CASSLHSSGNTIYF.